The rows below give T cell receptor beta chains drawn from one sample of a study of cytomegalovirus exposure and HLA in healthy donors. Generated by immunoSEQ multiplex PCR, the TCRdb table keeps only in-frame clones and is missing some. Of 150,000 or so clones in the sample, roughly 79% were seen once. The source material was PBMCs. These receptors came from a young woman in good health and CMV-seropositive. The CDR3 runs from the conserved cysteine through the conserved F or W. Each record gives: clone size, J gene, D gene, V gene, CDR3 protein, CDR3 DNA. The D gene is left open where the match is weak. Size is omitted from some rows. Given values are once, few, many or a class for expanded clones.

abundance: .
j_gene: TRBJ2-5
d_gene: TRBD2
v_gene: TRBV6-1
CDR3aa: CASRYGGLETQYF
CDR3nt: TGTGCCAGCCGGTACGGGGGGTTGGAGACCCAGTACTTC

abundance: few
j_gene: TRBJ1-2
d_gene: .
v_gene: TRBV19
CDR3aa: CASTGGVRTPNGANYGYTF
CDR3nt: TGTGCCAGTACCGGAGGGGTGAGGACACCCAATGGCGCTAACTATGGCTACACCTTC

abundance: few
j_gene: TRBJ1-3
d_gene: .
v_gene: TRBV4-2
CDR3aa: CASSLKGGGSGNTIYF
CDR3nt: TGTGCCAGCAGCCTAAAAGGGGGGGGCTCTGGAAACACCATATATTTT

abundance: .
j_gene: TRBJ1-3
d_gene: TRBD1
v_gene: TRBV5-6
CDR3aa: CASSLDRGDTIYF
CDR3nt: TGTGCCAGCAGCCTGGACAGGGGTGACACCATATATTTT

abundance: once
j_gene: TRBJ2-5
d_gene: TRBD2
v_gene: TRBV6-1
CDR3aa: CASSELQGGGGRNRAQYF
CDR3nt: TGTGCCAGCAGTGAACTCCAGGGCGGGGGGGGACGAAATCGGGCCCAGTACTTC

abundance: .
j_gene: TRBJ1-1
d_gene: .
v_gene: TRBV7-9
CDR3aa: CASSFEGGVEAFF
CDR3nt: TGTGCCAGCAGCTTTGAGGGGGGGGTTGAAGCTTTCTTT

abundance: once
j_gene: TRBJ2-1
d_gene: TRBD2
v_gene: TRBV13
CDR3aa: CASSPTGLAGDNEQFF
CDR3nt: TGTGCCAGCAGCCCCACCGGACTAGCGGGGGACAATGAGCAGTTCTTC

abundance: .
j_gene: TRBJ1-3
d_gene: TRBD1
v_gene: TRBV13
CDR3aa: CASSLGQGVNTIYF
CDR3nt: TGTGCCAGCAGCTTGGGACAGGGGGTTAACACCATATATTTT

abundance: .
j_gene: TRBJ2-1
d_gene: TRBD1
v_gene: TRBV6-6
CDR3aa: CASVQGSFNEQFF
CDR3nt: TGTGCCAGCGTACAGGGGTCCTTCAATGAGCAGTTCTTC

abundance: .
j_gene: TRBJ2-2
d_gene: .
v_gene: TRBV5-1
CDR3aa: CASYAAGSNTGELFF
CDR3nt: TGCGCCAGCTACGCGGCGGGGTCGAACACCGGGGAGCTGTTTTTT

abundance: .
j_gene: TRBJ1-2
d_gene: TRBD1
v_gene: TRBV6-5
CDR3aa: CASTRGNGYTF
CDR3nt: TGTGCCAGCACCAGGGGGAATGGCTACACCTTC

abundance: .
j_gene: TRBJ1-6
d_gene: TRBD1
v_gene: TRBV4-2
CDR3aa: CASSPGTDNSPLHF
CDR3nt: TGTGCCAGCAGCCCCGGGACAGATAATTCACCCCTCCACTTT

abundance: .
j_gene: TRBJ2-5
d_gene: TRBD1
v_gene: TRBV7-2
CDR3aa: CASSPDRASQETQYF
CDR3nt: TGTGCCAGCAGCCCTGACAGGGCGAGCCAAGAGACCCAGTACTTC

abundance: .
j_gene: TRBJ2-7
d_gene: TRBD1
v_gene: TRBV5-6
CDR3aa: CASSGYRGPPEQYF
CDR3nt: TGTGCCAGCAGCGGCTATAGGGGGCCCCCCGAGCAGTACTTC

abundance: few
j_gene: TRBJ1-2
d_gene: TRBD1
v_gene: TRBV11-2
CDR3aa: CASSPQGESGYTF
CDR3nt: TGTGCCAGCAGCCCCCAGGGGGAAAGTGGCTACACCTTC

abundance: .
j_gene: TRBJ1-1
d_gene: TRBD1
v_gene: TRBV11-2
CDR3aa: CASSLLRQGGEAFF
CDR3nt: TGTGCCAGCAGCTTATTACGACAGGGTGGTGAAGCTTTCTTT

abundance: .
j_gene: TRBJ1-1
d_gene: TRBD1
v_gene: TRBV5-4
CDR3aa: CASPSPGQGIRGTEAFF
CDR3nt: TGTGCCAGTCCCTCCCCGGGACAGGGTATAAGGGGCACTGAAGCTTTCTTT

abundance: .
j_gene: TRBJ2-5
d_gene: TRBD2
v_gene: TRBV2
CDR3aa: CASREGLAVKETQYF
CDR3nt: TGTGCCAGCAGGGAAGGACTAGCGGTCAAAGAGACCCAGTACTTC

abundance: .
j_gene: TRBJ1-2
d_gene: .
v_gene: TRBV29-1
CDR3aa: CSYQGNYGYTF
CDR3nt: TGCAGTTATCAGGGGAACTATGGCTACACCTTC

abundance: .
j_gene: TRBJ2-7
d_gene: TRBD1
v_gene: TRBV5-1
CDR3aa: CASSARDRSYEQYF
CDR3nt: TGCGCCAGCAGCGCCCGGGACAGGTCCTACGAGCAGTACTTC

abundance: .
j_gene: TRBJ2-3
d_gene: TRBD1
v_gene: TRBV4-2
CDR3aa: CASSQDGRDSLYTDTQYF
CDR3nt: TGTGCCAGCAGCCAAGATGGTAGGGACAGCCTCTACACAGATACGCAGTATTTT

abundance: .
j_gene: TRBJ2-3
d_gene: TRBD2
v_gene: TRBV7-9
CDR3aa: CASSNTSGADTQYF
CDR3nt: TGTGCCAGCAGCAACACTAGCGGGGCAGATACGCAGTATTTT

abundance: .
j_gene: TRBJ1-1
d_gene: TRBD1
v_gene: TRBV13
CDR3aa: CASSFGTGATEAFF
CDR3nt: TGTGCCAGCAGCTTTGGGACAGGGGCCACTGAAGCTTTCTTT

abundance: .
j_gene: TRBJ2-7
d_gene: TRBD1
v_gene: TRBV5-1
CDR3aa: CASSSRTGVYEQYF
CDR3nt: TGCGCCAGCAGCTCTCGGACAGGAGTCTACGAGCAGTACTTC

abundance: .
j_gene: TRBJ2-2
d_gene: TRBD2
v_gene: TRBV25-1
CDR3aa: CASSEYASGGKNTGELFF
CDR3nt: TGTGCCAGCAGTGAATACGCTAGCGGGGGGAAAAACACCGGGGAGCTGTTTTTT

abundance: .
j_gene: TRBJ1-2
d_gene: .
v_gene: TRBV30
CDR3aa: CAWSDSPISYGYTF
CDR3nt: TGTGCCTGGAGCGATTCTCCCATTAGCTATGGCTACACCTTC

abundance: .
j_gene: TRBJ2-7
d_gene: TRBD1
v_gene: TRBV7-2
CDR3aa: CASSWAGTAVGYEQYF
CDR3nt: TGTGCCAGCAGCTGGGCCGGGACAGCTGTAGGCTACGAGCAGTACTTC

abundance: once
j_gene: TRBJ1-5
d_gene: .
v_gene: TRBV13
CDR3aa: CASSLGRDQPQHF
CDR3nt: TGTGCCAGCAGCTTAGGCCGAGATCAGCCCCAGCATTTT